This entry is about one T cell receptor beta chain. From germline, CDR1 is MDHEN and CDR2 SYDVKM. Trimming took off 5 bases at V and 8 bases at J, with 15 bases between the two ends. The CDR3 runs 14 residues. These data originate in a study of blood T cell repertoires in COVID-19. For the study at large: Sites in the United States, Italy and Spain provided acute and convalescent COVID-19 samples. From T cells, B-cell-depleted T cells, or PBMCs came the material, which was cDNA or gDNA.

Under the authors' procedure: Amplification with reference gene primers provided the estimates of nucleated cell counts. Data came from immunoSEQ multiplex PCR; TCRdb stores just in-frame clones and leaves some out. The V and J calls and clone size were taken over from that table, and D and trimming were inferred from the DNA. The table records around 200,000 clones, roughly 76% of them present only once. This sequence joins TRBV28 and TRBJ1-4, with TRBD1 as a possible D gene (6 bases). The clonotype comes from a human donor in a cohort sampled during active COVID-19. The sample taken for sequencing was peripheral blood. CDR3 region: CASSTTGIQEKLFF. DNA of the CDR3: TGTGCCAGCAGTACTACAGGGATACAGGAAAAACTGTTTTTT.